This TCR beta chain was identified during a study of vaccination effects on CD4 cells after COVID-19. This table comes from immunoSEQ multiplex PCR, and its TCRdb copy is limited to in-frame clones, with some not included. The sample has about 60,000 clones; more than 80% are singletons. Notes on this clone: Its antigen remains unknown.

The CDR3 contains 13 residues. Trimming shortened V by 0 bases and J by 4 bases, and 9 bases separated the two germline ends. The V gene's germline CDR1 is GTSNPN and CDR2 SVGIG (reference sequence). ViraFEST used viral peptide pools to expand antigen-specific CD4+ T cells before sequencing. On day 10 of culture, CD4+ T cells were separated out. IL-2 medium was substituted for half the medium on days 3 and 7. Sequenced material: CD4+ T cells from PBMCs cultured with HCoV-229E spike peptides, taken before COVID-19 vaccination. This clonotype was obtained from a human donor who received a COVID-19 vaccine. The chain combines TRBV30 with TRBJ2-5; D may be TRBD1 (6 bases). The CDR3 coding sequence is TGTGCCTGGAGTGTACCCAGGGGAGAGACCCAGTACTTC. As protein: CAWSVPRGETQYF.